Below, one T cell receptor beta chain is given with its context. This clone was found a few times. Its target antigen remains unknown. Per-base quality was not reported, and no clone a single base away is much larger than it. The entry originates in a study of blood T cell repertoires in COVID-19 (dated by TCRdb to about 2020). Background for the entire study: The collaborator samples originated in the United States, Italy and Spain and spanned the acute and convalescent phases of COVID-19. The material from the prospective study consisted of cDNA or gDNA derived from T cells, B-cell-depleted T cells, or PBMCs. Deeply sampled blood TCRbeta repertoires from subjects exposed to, actively infected with, or recovered from COVID-19 were included in the dataset. The repertoires were released in a freely available public database meant as a resource for research on the immune response to SARS-CoV-2. Samples were obtained from the ongoing ImmuneRACE study (first 160 participants) and from some 1,200 subjects provided by 6 global collaborators. Sample metadata almost always included a de-identified subject ID, COVID-19 status, age in years and sex. Where HLA class I and class II types were available, the types were taken from metadata supplied by the sample provider, not from assay-based typing.

There are 16 amino acids in the CDR3, from cysteine to phenylalanine inclusive. Of all the DNA, just the CDR3 is kept, 48 bases in frame from base 1. The V end gives up 7 bases and the J end 3 bases, leaving 11 bases in the junction not matched to a gene. Looking up the germline V gene yields CDR1 SGHAT and CDR2 FQNNGV. Whole blood was collected in K2EDTA tubes by collaborating institutions according to the institutions' own protocols. For TCRbeta analysis, collaborator samples were shipped as frozen whole blood, as isolated PBMCs, or as DNA extracted from either sample type. TCRbeta CDR3 regions were amplified from genomic DNA by means of the immunoSEQ Assay, a bias-controlled multiplex PCR. From the authors' description of their analysis: Nucleated cell counts per sample were estimated from amplification of reference gene primers within the assay. To quantify the absolute abundance of each unique TCRbeta CDR3 rearrangement, sequence reads were collapsed and filtered. For each sample, productive Simpson clonality was calculated by taking the square root of Simpson's diversity index across productive rearrangements. Sourced from immuneACCESS, this table was stored by TCRdb with only in-frame sequences that have V and J called. A share of the clones is absent; for the studies checked, an unresolved V gene accounts for under half, and the remainder has no known explanation. D and trimming were read from the DNA, whereas the V and J calls and clone size are those reported in that table. Present in this sample are 200,000 to 250,000 clones, roughly 84% of which were seen just once. The top ten constitute 9.7% of the sample.

What the research found in general, with its limitations: The quantity of clinical and demographic metadata differed by source and by participant and was supplied without curation.

This receptor was taken from a man aged 50-59 years with active or convalescent COVID-19. The chain couples TRBV11-2 to TRBJ2-2, with 7 bases in between that match TRBD1. The sequenced material came from peripheral blood. The CDR3 region has the sequence CASNPDRAVYTGELFF. The DNA sequence is given as TGTGCCAGCAACCCTGACAGGGCCGTTTACACCGGGGAGCTGTTTTTT.